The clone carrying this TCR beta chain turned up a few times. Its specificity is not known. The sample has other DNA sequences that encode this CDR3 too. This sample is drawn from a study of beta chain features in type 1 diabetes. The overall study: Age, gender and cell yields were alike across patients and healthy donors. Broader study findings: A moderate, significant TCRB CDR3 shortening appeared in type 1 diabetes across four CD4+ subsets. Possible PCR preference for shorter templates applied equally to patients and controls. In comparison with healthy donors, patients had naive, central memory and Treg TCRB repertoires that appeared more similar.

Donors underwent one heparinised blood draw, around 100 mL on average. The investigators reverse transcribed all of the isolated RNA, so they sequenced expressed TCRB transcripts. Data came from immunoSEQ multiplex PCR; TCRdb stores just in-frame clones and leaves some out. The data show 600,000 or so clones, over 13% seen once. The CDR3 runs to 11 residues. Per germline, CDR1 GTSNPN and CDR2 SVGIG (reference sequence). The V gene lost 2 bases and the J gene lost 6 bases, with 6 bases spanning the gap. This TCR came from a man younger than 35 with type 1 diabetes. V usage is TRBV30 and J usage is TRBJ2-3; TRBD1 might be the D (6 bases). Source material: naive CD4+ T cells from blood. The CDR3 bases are TGTGCCTGGAGTAGGGGGGATACGCAGTATTTT. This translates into CAWSRGDTQYF. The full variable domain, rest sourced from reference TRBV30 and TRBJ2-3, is SQTIHQWPATLVQPVGSPLSLECTVEGTSNPNLYWYRQAAGRGLQLLFYSVGIGQISSEVPQNLSASRPQDRQFILSSKKLLLSDSGFYLCAWSRGDTQYFGPGTRLTVL.